Listed below are T cell receptor beta chains from one sample, sequenced in a study of breast tumors, draining lymph nodes, adjacent tissues. MiXCR, applied by TCRdb to the multiplex PCR reads, yields one record per CDR3 protein. The table has over 10,000 distinct CDR3 sequences, 30% to 45% seen once; the top ten hold more than 12%. Material: breast tumor tissue. The receptor source for this set is a female donor with breast cancer. Some clones in this sample may be carry-over from other donors' samples. CDR3s include the opening cysteine and the closing phenylalanine or tryptophan. The D gene is left open where the match is weak. A row's size may be missing; if present it is once, few, many or a size class.

j_call,v_call,clone_size,d_call,cdr3_nt,cdr3_aa
TRBJ2-7,TRBV5-4,.,.,TGTGCCAGCAGTTCGGGACAAAGCTCCTACGAGCAGTACTTC,CASSSGQSSYEQYF
TRBJ2-7,TRBV5-4,.,.,TGTGCCAGCAGCCCCGGGACATTCGCCTACGAGCAGTACTTC,CASSPGTFAYEQYF
TRBJ2-1,TRBV5-4,.,.,TGTGCCAGCAGCTTGGCCAATGAGCAGTTCTTC,CASSLANEQFF
TRBJ1-2,TRBV3-1,many,.,TGTGCCAGCAGCCAAGGGGGCGGCTACACCTTC,CASSQGGGYTF
TRBJ1-2,TRBV12-3/TRBV12-4,many,TRBD1,TGTGCCAGCAGCCCCAGGGGGTTCGAAGGCTACACCTTC,CASSPRGFEGYTF
TRBJ2-7,TRBV15,.,TRBD2,TGTGCCACCAGCAAGGGCGGAGAGGGACTAGACTCCTACGAGCAGTGCTTC,CATSKGGEGLDSYEQCF
TRBJ2-5,TRBV24-1,.,.,TGTGCCACCAGTGATCCCTCCAAGAGTGGGACCCAGTACTTC,CATSDPSKSGTQYF
TRBJ2-2,TRBV20-1,large,.,TGCAGTGCTAGAGTTACTAGGACCGGGGAGCTGTTTTTT,CSARVTRTGELFF
TRBJ2-1,TRBV2,many,TRBD2,TGTGCCAGCAGTGAAGCAGGGACGGGGGGGGCCAATGAGCAGTTCTTC,CASSEAGTGGANEQFF
TRBJ2-3,TRBV9,many,TRBD2,TGTGCCAGCGGGACTAGCGGGAGCACAGATACGCAGTATTTT,CASGTSGSTDTQYF
TRBJ2-4,TRBV3-1,many,.,TGTGCCAGCAGCCAAGATTGGGAGACGAGGTACATTCAGTACTTC,CASSQDWETRYIQYF
TRBJ2-5,TRBV20-1,medium-sized,.,TGCAGTGCTAGAGAAGCTGCGGAACAAGAGACCCAGTACTTC,CSAREAAEQETQYF
TRBJ1-1,TRBV27,.,.,TGTGCCAGCAGTTTCCTCGGGACAGAAGCTTTCTTT,CASSFLGTEAFF
TRBJ2-1,TRBV6-2/TRBV6-3,many,TRBD2,TGTGCCAGCAGTTCTAGCGGGAGCAAGGGTGGTGCGCAGTTCTTC,CASSSSGSKGGAQFF
TRBJ2-2,TRBV20-1,.,TRBD2,TGCAGTGCTAGGAGGGCGGGAGTGGGCACCGGGGAGCTGTTTTTT,CSARRAGVGTGELFF
TRBJ2-7,TRBV6-2/TRBV6-3,.,.,TGTGCCAGCAGTTACTCACGACAGCACCCTCGGGAGCAGTACTTC,CASSYSRQHPREQYF
TRBJ2-7,TRBV20-1,medium-sized,.,TGCAGTGCTAGATCTCAGGGAGACTACGAGCAGTACTTC,CSARSQGDYEQYF
TRBJ2-3,TRBV9,.,.,TGTGCCAGCGACGCGGAGAGGTCGGGTACAGATACGCAGTATTTT,CASDAERSGTDTQYF
TRBJ2-7,TRBV20-1,medium-sized,TRBD1,TGCAGTGCAAGACCCTCCGGGACAGGGGACGCCTACGAGCAGTACTTC,CSARPSGTGDAYEQYF
TRBJ2-7,TRBV10-3,.,.,TGTGCCATCAGGGACTCCTACGAGCAGTACTTC,CAIRDSYEQYF
TRBJ2-5,TRBV20-1,medium-sized,.,TGCAGTGCTAATCAGCCCTTCTCAAAATCGTCGGTCTCCCAGTACTTC,CSANQPFSKSSVSQYF
TRBJ2-7,TRBV7-3,medium-sized,.,TGTGCCAGCAGCTCTTCCATCGACTCGGGGGAGCAGTACTTC,CASSSSIDSGEQYF
TRBJ2-3,TRBV4-2,many,TRBD2,TGTGCCAGCAGCGGGGAACTAGCGGGGGTTTCCACAGATACGCAGTATTTT,CASSGELAGVSTDTQYF
TRBJ2-7,TRBV6-1,.,TRBD2,TGTGCCAGCAGCGAAGCGGGGGGTTCCTCCTACGAGCAGTACTTC,CASSEAGGSSYEQYF
TRBJ2-1,TRBV19,many,.,TGTGCCAGTAGTATTATCGGCAATGAGCAGTTCTTC,CASSIIGNEQFF
TRBJ2-3,TRBV5-5,.,TRBD2,TGTGCCAGCAGCACCGGACTAGCGGGTCGGGGTAGGGGCACAGATACGCAGTATTTT,CASSTGLAGRGRGTDTQYF
TRBJ2-2,TRBV19,many,.,TGTGCCAGTAGTGGACTGTTTAACACCGGGGAGCTGTTTTTT,CASSGLFNTGELFF
TRBJ2-5,TRBV12-3/TRBV12-4,medium-sized,.,TGTGCCAGCAGTTTTCCGCAGACCCAAGAGACCCAGTACTTC,CASSFPQTQETQYF
TRBJ2-7,TRBV3-1,many,.,TGTGCCAGCAGCCGCCGGGACACCAATTACGAGCAGTACTTC,CASSRRDTNYEQYF
TRBJ1-4,TRBV19,medium-sized,.,TGTGCCAGTAGTATAGGGGGCACAACTAATGAAAAACTGTTTTTT,CASSIGGTTNEKLFF
TRBJ2-1,TRBV7-3,many,TRBD2,TGTGCCAGCAGCCTATCCGGGGGAAGCGGGAGTATGTTTGAGCAGTTCTTC,CASSLSGGSGSMFEQFF
TRBJ2-1,TRBV18,few,.,TGTGCCAGCTCACTTGGGCAGATAAACTCCGGACAATCTGAGCAGTTCTTC,CASSLGQINSGQSEQFF
TRBJ1-6,TRBV6-5,.,.,TGTGCCACTACGGGGGAGGGGCCTAATTCACCCCTCCACTTC,CATTGEGPNSPLHF
TRBJ2-5,TRBV4-1,many,.,TGCGCCAGCAGCCAAGAAAGGAGCGGAGGGACACAGACCCAGTACTTC,CASSQERSGGTQTQYF
TRBJ2-7,TRBV5-1,many,.,TGCGCCAGCAGCTTAACAGGGTCGGTAGCGGTCTACGAGCAGTACTTC,CASSLTGSVAVYEQYF
TRBJ1-5,TRBV19,many,.,TGTGCCAGTAGTACGATCGCCAGGCTCAATCAGCCCCAGCATTTT,CASSTIARLNQPQHF
TRBJ2-2,TRBV5-4,many,TRBD2,TGTGCCATCCCCAAGCGGGGGGGCCGCGGCACCGGGGAGCTGTTTTTT,CAIPKRGGRGTGELFF
TRBJ2-2,TRBV6-5,many,.,TGTGCCAGCAGCCAGTCCACCGGGGAGCTGTTTTTT,CASSQSTGELFF
TRBJ2-1,TRBV4-2,many,TRBD2,TGTGCCAGCAGCCCCCAGGGAGCGGGGGGGTATATTGAGCAGTTCTTC,CASSPQGAGGYIEQFF
TRBJ2-1,TRBV24-1,many,.,TGTGCCACCAGTGATTTGTCTGGGAAGTTCAATGAGCAGTTCTTC,CATSDLSGKFNEQFF
TRBJ1-6,TRBV2,.,.,TGTGCCAGCAGACAGGATAATTCACCCCTCCACTTT,CASRQDNSPLHF
TRBJ2-3,TRBV2,large,TRBD1,TGTGCCAGCAGGCCGAAGACAGGGATAGGCACAGATACGCAGTATTTT,CASRPKTGIGTDTQYF
TRBJ1-2,TRBV6-6,many,TRBD1,TGTGCCAGCAGTTACCAGGGTTCAGGGGGCTATGGCTACACCTTC,CASSYQGSGGYGYTF
TRBJ1-4,TRBV5-5,many,TRBD1,TGTGCCAGCAGCTCGTACAGGGGGACTGTAAATGAAAAACTGTTTTTT,CASSSYRGTVNEKLFF
TRBJ2-1,TRBV7-9,.,TRBD2,TGTGCCAGCAGCTCCGGGACTAGCGGGTACAATGAGCAGTTCTTC,CASSSGTSGYNEQFF
TRBJ2-3,TRBV2,medium-sized,TRBD2,TGTGCCAGCAGTGTACCAGCGGGAGGCCCCGATACGCAGTATTTT,CASSVPAGGPDTQYF
TRBJ2-2,TRBV7-2,many,TRBD1,TGTGCCAGCTTGGACAGGGCTGGCACCGGGGAGCTGTTTTTT,CASLDRAGTGELFF
TRBJ2-7,TRBV20-1,.,.,TGCAGTGCGGGGGGAATGTCAAGTGAGCAGTACTTC,CSAGGMSSEQYF
TRBJ2-5,TRBV30,many,.,TGTGCCCGGTCCGTGACTAGGCAAGAGACCCAGTACTTC,CARSVTRQETQYF
TRBJ1-4,TRBV5-1,many,TRBD1,TGCGCCAGCAGAAGGACAGGTCCTAATGAAAAACTGTTTTTT,CASRRTGPNEKLFF
TRBJ2-3,TRBV7-9,many,TRBD2,TGTGCCAGCAGCTTCTTAGCGGGAGGACGCACAGATACGCAGTATTTT,CASSFLAGGRTDTQYF
TRBJ2-5,TRBV5-1,many,.,TGCGCCAGCAGCTTGTTACCAAGCCAAGAGACCCAGTACTTC,CASSLLPSQETQYF
TRBJ1-1,TRBV4-1,.,.,TGCGCCAGCAGCCTACTTTTAGGGCAGAACACTGAAGCTTTCTTT,CASSLLLGQNTEAFF
TRBJ2-5,TRBV2,.,TRBD2,TGTGCCAGCAGTGGGGGGGGGCAAGAGACCCAGTACTTC,CASSGGGQETQYF